The sequence of this T cell receptor beta chain was determined in a study of CD8 T cells in Susac syndrome. Study-level results: The study conceded that its TCR sequencing and HLA analysis involved relatively few individuals.

V lost 0 bases and J 3 bases, leaving 10 bases between the germline ends. The germline gives CDR1 MNHEY, CDR2 SMNVEV (reference sequence). This CDR3 is built from 15 residues. Details on this clonotype: Its antigen remains unidentified.

Reverse transcription used roughly 0.5 to 1 ug RNA and random hexamers. Amplification of TCR beta CDR3 spanned 54 Vbeta and 13 Jbeta via immunoSEQ multiplex PCR. TCRdb analysed the immunoSEQ multiplex PCR reads with MiXCR anew, one entry per CDR3 protein. The data hold more than 110,000 distinct CDR3 sequences, with approximately 95% observed a single time. CD8+ and CD4+ T cells from blood underwent TCR beta sequencing. Negative isolation was used for CD8+ and CD4+ T cells, and FACS enrichment was applied to TEMRA cells. The V call is TRBV27, the J call TRBJ2-3, with D hard to call. Sequenced: CD8+ T cells from PBMCs. The TCR originated in a human donor in good health. CDR3 in amino acids: CASSLSNWPTDTQYF. CDR3 in DNA: TGTGCCAGCAGTTTATCGAATTGGCCTACAGATACGCAGTATTTT.